This entry describes one TCR beta chain. The assay was immunoSEQ multiplex PCR, and TCRdb's table has in-frame clones only and misses some. The repertoire has some 2.3 million clones, about 92% of them found once; the top ten carry approximately 0.4%. This sample stems from a study of shared clonotypes between healthy human individuals. The CDR3 loop spans 13 amino acids. The J segment lost 0 bases and the V segment lost 8 bases, leaving 2 bases of the junction unmatched. The germline gives CDR1 MNHNY, CDR2 SVGAGI (reference sequence). Sample: naive CD4+ T cells from PBMCs. Subset defined: CD45RA+ positively selected. The TCR originated in a man aged 18 to 30 in good health. Some clones in this sample may be carry-over from other donors' samples. The chain carries TRBV6-6 and TRBJ2-3; the match to TRBD1 covers 7 bases. In DNA form, the CDR3 reads TGTGCCAGCCGACAGGGCAGCACAGATACGCAGTATTTT. Translated: CASRQGSTDTQYF.